The 21 T cell receptor beta chains in this list originate from one sample, sequenced in a study of CD8 T cells in Susac syndrome. RNA totalling about 0.45 to 1 ug underwent reverse transcription with random hexamers. TCRdb independently ran MiXCR on the immunoSEQ multiplex PCR reads; one entry per CDR3 protein. Among around 150,000 distinct CDR3 sequences listed, 90% to 95% were seen once. Sequencing was performed on CD4+ T cells from PBMCs. These receptors all come from a human donor with multiple sclerosis.

The chain recombines TRBV4-1 with TRBJ2-1; 11 bases match TRBD2. This CDR3 region has 17 residues. Germline CDR1 is MGHRA and CDR2 is YSYEKL. V lost 4 bases, J lost 6 bases, and 11 bases stayed unmatched. The CDR3 loop reads CASSRSGLAVLGNEQFF. CDR3 nucleotides: TGCGCCAGCAGCCGATCGGGACTAGCGGTCTTGGGCAATGAGCAGTTCTTC.

The chain combines TRBV20-1 with TRBJ2-1; the match to TRBD1 covers 7 bases. CDR3 length: 14 residues. V lost 6 bases to trimming and J lost 4 bases; unmatched junction nucleotides: 9. Germline CDR1 reads DFQATT; CDR2 reads SNEGSKA (reference sequence). The CDR3 DNA reads TGCAGTGCCCGCAGGGGGAAATCATACAATGAGCAGTTCTTC. It translates to CSARRGKSYNEQFF.

This chain uses TRBV24-1 with TRBJ2-7; TRBD1 matches 7 bases. The germline V gene encodes CDR1 KGHDR and CDR2 SFDVKD. J was trimmed by 3 bases and V by 3 bases; bases with no gene match: 7. This CDR3 is 15 amino acids long. Written as DNA, the CDR3 is TGTGCCACCAGTGATCCGACCGGGACAGTCTACGAGCAGTACTTC. Protein product: CATSDPTGTVYEQYF.

Only a few counts were recorded for this clonotype. The J gene is TRBJ1-2, the V gene TRBV6-1; the D gene is possibly TRBD1 (5 bases). The CDR3 contains 14 residues. The V gene's germline CDR1 is MNHNS and CDR2 SASEGT. Trimming left V 5 bases short and J 4 bases short, with 14 bases between. DNA of the CDR3: TGTGCCAGCAGTTCCCCAGGGACCGGCTATGGCTACACCTTC. Translating gives CASSSPGTGYGYTF.

The rearrangement uses TRBV7-8 and TRBJ2-1; the match to TRBD2 covers 7 bases. The CDR3 is 18 residues long. Trimming took 5 bases from V and 3 from J; bases not matched to a gene: 16. Germline V lookup: CDR1 SGHVS, CDR2 FQNEAQ. CDR3 region: CASSHGGRVASGYNEQFF. The CDR3 DNA reads TGTGCCAGCAGCCACGGAGGGAGGGTTGCCTCGGGCTACAATGAGCAGTTCTTC.

The chain links TRBV24-1 to TRBJ2-5; TRBD1 agrees at 8 bases. Unmatched junction bases numbered 2, after V lost 0 bases and J lost 3 bases. The CDR3 runs 15 residues. From germline, CDR1 is KGHDR and CDR2 SFDVKD. CDR3 region: CATSDLGQGEETQYF. The CDR3, as DNA: TGTGCCACCAGTGATTTGGGACAGGGAGAAGAGACCCAGTACTTC.

CDR3 bases: TGTGCCAGCAGCTTAACCGAATACAACCTTAATTCACCCCTCCACTTT. It codes for CASSLTEYNLNSPLHF. The rearrangement links TRBV7-8 to TRBJ1-6, with no clear D. Germline V gene sequence: CDR1 SGHVS, CDR2 FQNEAQ. This CDR3 comprises 16 residues. V was clipped by 2 bases and J by 6 bases, with 14 bases between them. Supplemented by reference TRBV7-8 and TRBJ1-6, the full variable domain reads GAGVSQSPRYKVAKRGQDVALRCDPISGHVSLFWYQQALGQGPEFLTYFQNEAQLDKSGLPSDRFFAERPEGSVSTLKIQRTQQEDSAVYLCASSLTEYNLNSPLHFGNGTRLTVT.

The J gene is TRBJ2-5, the V gene TRBV2; 9 bases are a match to TRBD1. V trimming: 4 bases; J trimming: 1 base; junction bases outside the gene matches: 1. From germline, CDR1 is SNHLY and CDR2 FYNNEI. This CDR3 spans 14 amino acids. This chain's CDR3 is CASSGQGGQETQYF. The CDR3 coding sequence is TGTGCCAGCAGTGGACAGGGGGGCCAAGAGACCCAGTACTTC.

The chain joins TRBV9 to TRBJ1-2, with no clear D. Germline CDR1 reads SGDLS; CDR2 reads YYNGEE. CDR3 size: 14 residues. The V and J ends lost 0 bases and 8 bases respectively, with 14 bases between them. CDR3 residues: CASSVVGVNSGYTF. DNA of the CDR3: TGTGCCAGCAGCGTAGTTGGGGTAAACTCCGGCTACACCTTC. Filled out from reference TRBV9 and TRBJ1-2, the complete variable domain reads DSGVTQTPKHLITATGQRVTLRCSPRSGDLSVYWYQQSLDQGLQFLIQYYNGEERAKGNILERFSAQQFPDLHSELNLSSLELGDSALYFCASSVVGVNSGYTFGSGTRLTVV.

The chain links TRBV7-9 to TRBJ2-4, with a tentative D call TRBD1 (6 bases). This CDR3 contains 17 residues. Looked up from germline, CDR1 is SEHNR and CDR2 is FQNEAQ (reference sequence). V was shortened by 4 bases and J by 6 bases, with 22 bases between the two germline ends. DNA for the CDR3: TGTGCCAGCAGCTCAGACAGGACAGCGATTATGGGAAACATTCAGTACTTC. Its protein product is CASSSDRTAIMGNIQYF.

The chain links TRBV3-1 to TRBJ2-7; 10 nucleotides agree with TRBD2. In germline, CDR1 is LGHDT, CDR2 YNNKEL (reference sequence). The length of the CDR3 is 16 residues. Trimming removed 5 bases from V and 4 bases from J; junction bases left unmatched: 11. The CDR3 DNA is TGTGCCAGCAGCTCCCAGTCCCCGGGACTAGCGTACGAGCAGTACTTC. It translates to CASSSQSPGLAYEQYF.

This CDR3 is CSVEDRNEQFF. The CDR3, as DNA: TGCAGCGTTGAAGATCGGAATGAGCAGTTCTTC. V usage is TRBV29-1 and J usage is TRBJ2-1; D remains unclear. This CDR3 contains 11 residues. The germline CDR1 and CDR2 sequences are SQVTM and ANQGSEA. The germline V and J ends were trimmed by 0 bases and 7 bases, with 4 bases remaining between them.

This chain joins TRBV29-1 and TRBJ2-1; TRBD2 agrees at 12 bases. Trimming removed 6 bases from V and 5 bases from J; junction bases left unmatched: 11. This CDR3 spans 16 amino acids. Germline V lookup: CDR1 SQVTM, CDR2 ANQGSEA. For the CDR3, the DNA is TGCAGCGTAACAATTTGGACTAGCGGGAATCACAATGAGCAGTTCTTC. Encoded protein: CSVTIWTSGNHNEQFF.

J is TRBJ1-2 and V is TRBV20-1; 7 nucleotides agree with TRBD1. Germline trimming cut 0 bases from V and 3 bases from J; bases unmatched to any gene: 7. The CDR3 totals 15 residues. Germline V gene lookup returns CDR1 DFQATT and CDR2 SNEGSKA (reference sequence). CDR3 protein: CSARDPTGTYYGYTF. As DNA, the CDR3 is TGCAGTGCTAGAGATCCGACAGGGACTTACTATGGCTACACCTTC.

The count of this clonotype is one. In DNA, the CDR3 is TGTGCCAGCAGTTTACCGGGGTCCTCAGAGACCCAGTACTTC. Its protein product is CASSLPGSSETQYF. This rearrangement joins TRBV12-3 or TRBV12-4 to TRBJ2-5, with TRBD2 as a possible D gene (5 bases). CDR3 length: 14 amino acids. V lost 2 bases and J lost 4, with 11 bases in between.

The J gene is TRBJ2-2, the V gene TRBV20-1; tentatively, D is TRBD1 (6 bases). The CDR3 runs 17 residues. Trimming took 3 bases from V and 4 from J, leaving 21 bases between them. CDR1 DFQATT and CDR2 SNEGSKA come from the germline V gene (reference sequence). The CDR3 spells CSARNRVGSSGTGELFF. In DNA, the CDR3 is TGCAGTGCTAGGAACAGGGTGGGGTCGTCGGGCACCGGGGAGCTGTTTTTT.

J is TRBJ1-2 and V is TRBV29-1, with a possible D match to TRBD1 (6 bases). The CDR3 contains 13 residues. Germline V gene data show CDR1 as SQVTM and CDR2 as ANQGSEA. The V gene lost 6 bases and the J gene lost 1 base, with 12 bases spanning the gap. In nucleotides, the CDR3 is TGCAGCGTCTATAACAGGGATAACTATGGCTACACCTTC. Encoded protein: CSVYNRDNYGYTF. Drawing the rest from reference TRBV29-1 and TRBJ1-2, the complete variable domain is SAVISQKPSRDICQRGTSLTIQCQVDSQVTMMFWYRQQPGQSLTLIATANQGSEATYESGFVIDKFPISRPNLTFSTLTVSNMSPEDSSIYLCSVYNRDNYGYTFGSGTRLTVV.

This chain links TRBV3-1 with TRBJ2-7; D call uncertain. Germline V gene lookup returns CDR1 LGHDT and CDR2 YNNKEL (reference sequence). The V and J ends lost 1 base and 6 bases respectively, with 4 bases between them. The CDR3 contains 11 residues. CDR3 DNA sequence: TGTGCCAGCAGCCAAGTCACCGAGCAGTACTTC. Translation: CASSQVTEQYF.

This clonotype was observed once. The V and J genes are TRBV7-2 and TRBJ2-1; 9 positions agree with TRBD2. In germline, CDR1 is SGHTA, CDR2 FQGNSA. This CDR3 is 15 amino acids long. The V gene end was trimmed by 0 bases and the J gene end by 5 bases; junction bases not matched to a gene: 2. DNA of the CDR3: TGTGCCAGCAGCTTAGCTAGCGGGAGCCACAATGAGCAGTTCTTC. Amino acids: CASSLASGSHNEQFF.

The chain recombines TRBV20-1 with TRBJ2-1; no definite D call. The V gene's germline CDR1 is DFQATT and CDR2 SNEGSKA (reference sequence). With 3 bases removed from V and 0 bases from J, the gap between germline ends came to 9 bases. The CDR3 is made up of 14 amino acids. The CDR3 nucleotides are TGCAGTGCTAGGAGGATGGGCTCCTACAATGAGCAGTTCTTC. This gives the protein CSARRMGSYNEQFF.

The gene calls are TRBV24-1 and TRBJ1-1; TRBD1 is a possible D gene (6 bases). V lost 7 bases and J lost 6, with 14 bases in between. The CDR3 extends over 13 amino acids. CDR1 is KGHDR, CDR2 SFDVKD, per germline. CDR3: CATSFSGEAEAFF. The DNA for the CDR3 is TGTGCCACCAGCTTCTCAGGGGAGGCTGAAGCTTTCTTT.